The 18 T cell receptor beta chains below all came from one sample that was sequenced in a study of shared clonotypes between healthy human individuals. CD45RO-negative, CCR7-positively selected cells formed the naive CD8 fraction, excluding terminally differentiated effector memory CD45RA+ cells. Only in-frame clones appear in the TCRdb table, and some are missing; sequencing was by immunoSEQ multiplex PCR. The table shows hundreds of thousands of clones, with about 96% occurring only once. The sequencing sample was made of naive CD8+ T cells sorted from blood. All receptors come from a woman aged 25 to 45 in good health.

The CDR3 nucleotides are TGTGCCAGCAGCCCCCGACTCGACCCCCGGAATGAGCAGTTCTTC. Its protein is CASSPRLDPRNEQFF. V gene TRBV13 combines with J gene TRBJ2-1, with D hard to call. The CDR3 totals 15 residues. V lost 5 bases and J lost 7, with 18 bases in between. Germline V gene sequence: CDR1 PRHDT, CDR2 FYEKMQ (reference sequence).

V gene TRBV7-8 combines with J gene TRBJ2-7; weak D call: TRBD1 (5 bases). V was cut by 2 bases and J by 0 bases, with 14 bases left in between. The length of the CDR3 is 16 residues. The V gene's germline CDR1 is SGHVS and CDR2 FQNEAQ. CDR3 region: CASSLRGVYDSYEQYF. CDR3 bases: TGTGCCAGCAGCTTAAGGGGCGTCTATGACTCCTACGAGCAGTACTTC. The full variable domain, its missing parts supplied by reference TRBV7-8 and TRBJ2-7, is GAGVSQSPRYKVAKRGQDVALRCDPISGHVSLFWYQQALGQGPEFLTYFQNEAQLDKSGLPSDRFFAERPEGSVSTLKIQRTQQEDSAVYLCASSLRGVYDSYEQYFGPGTRLTVT.

The chain couples TRBV7-9 to TRBJ2-7; a weak D match, TRBD1 (5 bases). V lost 4 bases to trimming and J lost 0 bases, with 7 bases between them. Germline V CDR1 and CDR2: SEHNR, FQNEAQ (reference sequence). The CDR3 consists of 13 residues. CDR3 protein: CASSSDTSYEQYF. The CDR3 DNA reads TGTGCCAGCAGCTCGGACACCTCCTACGAGCAGTACTTC. Using reference TRBV7-9 and TRBJ2-7 for the parts outside the CDR3, the full variable domain is DTGVSQNPRHKITKRGQNVTFRCDPISEHNRLYWYRQTLGQGPEFLTYFQNEAQLEKSRLLSDRFSAERPKGSFSTLEIQRTEQGDSAMYLCASSSDTSYEQYFGPGTRLTVT.

This clone has just one count. This chain connects TRBV7-9 to TRBJ2-3; D call uncertain. The V gene lost 1 base and the J gene lost 14 bases, with 13 bases spanning the gap. Germline CDR1 reads SEHNR; CDR2 reads FQNEAQ (reference sequence). The CDR3 spans 12 residues. In nucleotides, the CDR3 is TGTGCCAGCAGCTTAGGGGGTCCGGTTGGGTATTTT. This codes for CASSLGGPVGYF.

CDR3 nucleotides: TGTGCCAGCAGTCCCAGGGGGCCTGAGACCCAGTACTTC. It codes for CASSPRGPETQYF. The V call is TRBV27, the J call TRBJ2-5, with 8 bases matching TRBD1. J was trimmed by 5 bases and V by 5 bases; bases with no gene match: 4. This CDR3 has 13 residues. From germline, CDR1 is MNHEY and CDR2 SMNVEV (reference sequence).

The chain links TRBV28 to TRBJ1-4; 8 positions match TRBD1. Germline lookup yields CDR1 MDHEN and CDR2 SYDVKM. CDR3 length: 19 residues. V was pared by 5 bases and J by 8 bases, with 22 bases of the junction left unmatched. DNA of the CDR3: TGTGCCAGCAGTCCACTCCCAAGGACAGGGACCTTGTCGAGCGAAAAACTGTTTTTT. It specifies CASSPLPRTGTLSSEKLFF.

The chain joins TRBV19 to TRBJ2-7; D remains ambiguous. Germline V gives CDR1 LNHDA, CDR2 SQIVND (reference sequence). This CDR3 contains 13 residues. V shed 6 bases and J shed 1 base, with 10 bases lying between them. The CDR3 DNA follows: TGTGCCAGTAGGGAGAAAGGGTCCTACGAGCAGTACTTC. Translating it yields CASREKGSYEQYF.

V is TRBV5-8 and J is TRBJ2-3, with 9 bases matching TRBD2. The length of the CDR3 is 17 residues. Trimming at V came to 2 bases and at J to 2 bases, leaving 9 bases not matched to a gene. The germline gives CDR1 SGHTS, CDR2 YDEGEE. The CDR3 DNA is TGTGCCAGCAGCTTCGTCGGGACTAGCAGGAACACAGATACGCAGTATTTT. It is translated as CASSFVGTSRNTDTQYF.

The gene calls are TRBV27 and TRBJ2-1; the D call may be TRBD1 or TRBD2 (5 bases each). Germline V gene sequence: CDR1 MNHEY, CDR2 SMNVEV (reference sequence). This CDR3 region has 14 residues. Trimming left V 3 bases short and J 10 bases short, with 16 bases between. DNA of the CDR3: TGTGCCAGCAGTTTGGGACCCATCCCCCAGGAGCAGTTCTTC. Protein: CASSLGPIPQEQFF.

The chain is built from TRBV7-9 and TRBJ1-4; TRBD1 agrees at 10 bases. CDR3 length: 14 amino acids. Unmatched junction bases numbered 4, after V lost 6 bases and J lost 6 bases. Looked up from germline, CDR1 is SEHNR and CDR2 is FQNEAQ (reference sequence). The CDR3: CASRTGGIYEKLFF. The CDR3 DNA reads as TGTGCCAGCAGGACAGGGGGCATTTATGAAAAACTGTTTTTT.

Comments on this clone: Other DNA sequences within the sample encode an identical CDR3. The CDR3 loop is CASSIGGDTQYF. The CDR3 DNA reads TGTGCCAGTAGTATAGGAGGGGATACGCAGTATTTT. The rearrangement joins TRBV19 to TRBJ2-3, with D tentatively TRBD2 (5 bases). With 1 base removed from V and 6 bases from J, the gap between germline ends came to 5 bases. Germline V gene data show CDR1 as LNHDA and CDR2 as SQIVND (reference sequence). This CDR3 has 12 residues.

This sequence joins TRBV5-4 and TRBJ2-7, with 10 nucleotides matching TRBD2. In germline, CDR1 is SGHNT, CDR2 YYREEE (reference sequence). This CDR3 has 16 residues. J gave up 0 bases and V 3 bases, and 6 bases lay outside the gene matches. In nucleotides, the CDR3 is TGTGCCAGCAGCTCGGTTCTAGCGGGAGTCTCCTACGAGCAGTACTTC. It translates to CASSSVLAGVSYEQYF.

The rearrangement links TRBV10-3 to TRBJ2-1; TRBD2 matches 10 bases. The CDR3 sequence is 14 residues long. J gave up 8 bases and V 10 bases, and 11 bases lay outside the gene matches. Germline-derived CDR1 and CDR2 are ENHRY and SYGVKD. The CDR3 here is CATGRQREGYEQFF. The CDR3, as DNA: TGTGCCACCGGGCGGCAGCGGGAGGGCTATGAGCAGTTCTTC.

V gene TRBV4-1 combines with J gene TRBJ1-4; 9 bases line up with TRBD1. Looked up from germline, CDR1 is MGHRA and CDR2 is YSYEKL. V lost 4 bases to trimming and J lost 8 bases; unmatched junction nucleotides: 11. The CDR3 loop spans 16 amino acids. CDR3 DNA sequence: TGCGCCAGCAGCCCTAGAACAGGGGGCATCGGGGAAAAACTGTTTTTT. This translates into CASSPRTGGIGEKLFF.

V is TRBV9 and J is TRBJ2-5; D gene unclear. The CDR3 has 14 amino acids. Germline CDR1 is SGDLS and CDR2 is YYNGEE. Trimming stripped 0 bases from V and 2 bases from J, with 8 bases between. CDR3 nucleotide sequence: TGTGCCAGCAGCGTAGGGTCGCGGCAAGAGACCCAGTACTTC. Protein product: CASSVGSRQETQYF.

Turning to this clone: This sample also contains other DNA sequences that code for the same CDR3. This chain joins TRBV27 and TRBJ2-7; D gene ambiguous. V lost 2 bases and J 3 bases, leaving 8 bases between the germline ends. CDR1 MNHEY and CDR2 SMNVEV come from the germline V gene (reference sequence). The CDR3 extends over 13 amino acids. As DNA, the CDR3 is TGTGCCAGCAGTTTAGGGGTCCGCTACGAGCAGTACTTC. Residues: CASSLGVRYEQYF.

The chain joins TRBV4-2 to TRBJ2-5, with 10 bases aligning to TRBD2. With 4 bases clipped from V and 1 base from J, the junction kept 3 bases outside the gene matches. The length of the CDR3 is 15 residues. CDR1 LGHNA and CDR2 YNFKEQ come from the germline V gene. CDR3 nucleotide sequence: TGTGCCAGCAGCCCCAGACTAGCGGGCCAAGAGACCCAGTACTTC. The encoded protein is CASSPRLAGQETQYF.

This chain links TRBV7-9 with TRBJ2-5, with TRBD2 identical over 7 bases. The CDR3 contains 16 residues. Per the germline V gene, CDR1 is SEHNR and CDR2 is FQNEAQ (reference sequence). The ends lost 2 bases at V and 4 bases at J; junction bases unmatched: 10. DNA of the CDR3: TGTGCCAGCAGCTTAATTTCAGGGAGGGCGGGAGAGACCCAGTACTTC. Translated, it gives CASSLISGRAGETQYF.